These T cell receptor beta chains were read from a single sample in a study of blood T cells in healthy people across ages. TCRdb used MiXCR to reprocess the 5' RACE reads, holding one entry per CDR3 protein. The profile shows about 2 million distinct CDR3 sequences, around half of them singletons. The source material was blood. The source of these receptors is a woman in her thirties or forties in good health. The CDR3 runs from the conserved cysteine through the conserved F or W. Fields, in order: D gene, J gene, V gene, clone size, CDR3 DNA, CDR3 protein. D genes are given only for firm matches. The size field is filled for only some rows; it gives once, few, many or a size class.

>-|TRBJ2-3|TRBV7-9|few
TGTGCCAGCAGCTTAGAGGGCTCGGTAGATACGCAGTATTTT
CASSLEGSVDTQYF
>-|TRBJ2-7|TRBV5-1|-
TGCGCCAGCAGCTTATTCGACACCTACGAGCAGTACTTC
CASSLFDTYEQYF
>-|TRBJ2-3|TRBV3-1|-
TGTGCCAGCAGCCCTCCTTTGAGCACAGATACGCAGTATTTT
CASSPPLSTDTQYF
>TRBD1|TRBJ2-4|TRBV7-2|few
TGTGCCAGCAGCTTAGGGGACAGGGGGACCGCTGGGTACTTC
CASSLGDRGTAGYF
>-|TRBJ1-4|TRBV29-1|-
TGCAGCGTTGAAGTGCCGCAGGCCCAAAATGAAAAACTGTTTTTT
CSVEVPQAQNEKLFF
>TRBD2|TRBJ2-3|TRBV7-2|-
TGTGCCAGCAGCCGCCAAGGACTAGCGGGCGTGGGTACGCAGTATTTT
CASSRQGLAGVGTQYF
>TRBD1|TRBJ2-3|TRBV7-3|-
TGTGCCAGCAGCCCTCGCAGGGGGCTGGGTACAGATACGCAGTATTTT
CASSPRRGLGTDTQYF
>TRBD2|TRBJ2-3|TRBV20-1|few
TGCAGTGCTAGAGGAATAGCGGGGGGCACAGATACGCAGTATTTT
CSARGIAGGTDTQYF
>TRBD2|TRBJ2-7|TRBV20-1|-
TGCAGTGCCCCAAGAGCGGGGGGCTACCACGAGCAGTACTTC
CSAPRAGGYHEQYF
>TRBD2|TRBJ2-1|TRBV6-4|-
TGTGCCAGCCGAAGTGGGCGGGGGGGCCTGGATGAGCAGTTCTTC
CASRSGRGGLDEQFF
>-|TRBJ2-7|TRBV20-1|few
TGCAGTGCCCCGCTTTGGAGAGAGGGAACCTACGAGCAGTACTTC
CSAPLWREGTYEQYF
>-|TRBJ2-3|TRBV6-4|-
TGTGCCAGCAGTGAAAACCACGCAGATACGCAGTATTTT
CASSENHADTQYF
>-|TRBJ2-1|TRBV5-6|-
TGTGCCAGCAGCTTGTTTGCTTATGAGCAGTTCTTC
CASSLFAYEQFF
>TRBD2|TRBJ2-7|TRBV7-2|-
TGTGCCAGCAGCCATCACCGCGACCGTAGGACTAGTGATTACGAGCAGTACTTC
CASSHHRDRRTSDYEQYF